The 22 T cell receptor beta chains in this list originate from one sample, sequenced in a study of CD8+CD57+ T cells in acquired aplastic anemia. Genomic DNA was employed as the template in profiling TCR beta VDJ and CDR3. TCRdb ran MiXCR on the reads and lists one entry per CDR3 protein. The sample includes approximately 170,000 distinct CDR3 sequences, approximately 52% of them seen just once. Sequenced sample: sorted CD4+, CD8+, or CD8+CD57+ T cells (not recorded which) from PBMCs. The receptor set was obtained from a human donor in good health, serving as a control.

This clonotype appeared many times. The V and J genes are TRBV7-9 and TRBJ2-5, with D hard to call. Germline V lookup: CDR1 SEHNR, CDR2 FQNEAQ (reference sequence). V was trimmed by 3 bases and J by 5 bases, leaving 7 bases between them. CDR3 size: 12 residues. CDR3 DNA sequence: TGTGCCAGCAGCTTTGTCGCGGAGACCCAGTACTTC. Residues: CASSFVAETQYF. Filled out from reference TRBV7-9 and TRBJ2-5, the complete variable domain reads DTGVSQNPRHKITKRGQNVTFRCDPISEHNRLYWYRQTLGQGPEFLTYFQNEAQLEKSRLLSDRFSAERPKGSFSTLEIQRTEQGDSAMYLCASSFVAETQYFGPGTRLLVL.

V gene TRBV3-1 combines with J gene TRBJ1-1, with D perhaps matching TRBD1 (5 bases). The CDR3 runs to 17 residues. V lost 0 bases and J lost 0, with 14 bases in between. Germline V gene data show CDR1 as LGHDT and CDR2 as YNNKEL (reference sequence). CDR3 in amino acids: CASSQDLGRLMNTEAFF. DNA for the CDR3: TGTGCCAGCAGCCAAGATTTGGGACGCCTTATGAACACTGAAGCTTTCTTT.

Of note for this clonotype: This may come from a read error, since a much larger clone is one base off. CDR3 in amino acids: CACSYGGIGGYTF. The CDR3 DNA reads TGTGCCTGCAGTTACGGGGGAATCGGTGGCTACACCTTC. The chain links TRBV6-2 or TRBV6-3 to TRBJ1-2; D is possibly TRBD1 (5 bases). The CDR3 is 13 residues long. The germline CDR1 and CDR2 sequences are MNHEY and SVGEGT.

The CDR3 region is CASSMTGPCNEQFF. CDR3 bases: TGTGCCAGCAGCATGACAGGGCCCTGCAATGAGCAGTTCTTC. The gene calls are TRBV9 and TRBJ2-1; 7 nucleotides agree with TRBD1. V lost 4 bases, J lost 6 bases, and 7 bases stayed unmatched. This CDR3 has 14 residues. The germline V gene has CDR1 SGDLS and CDR2 YYNGEE.

In the case of this clonotype: One end of the junction does not line up with germline, which may come from a read error. This chain's CDR3 is CASRLALDTEAFF. DNA for the CDR3: TGTGCCAGCAGGTTAGCCCTTGACACTGAGGCTTTCTTT. The V call is TRBV7-8, the J call TRBJ1-1; unclear D gene. The CDR3 spans 13 residues. Germline CDR1 is SGHVS and CDR2 is FQNEAQ. The variable domain in full, with the rest retrieved from reference TRBV7-8 and TRBJ1-1, is GAGVSQSPRYKVAKRGQDVALRCDPISGHVSLFWYQQALGQGPEFLTYFQNEAQLDKSGLPSDRFFAERPEGSVSTLKIQRTQQEDSAVYLCASRLALDTEAFFGQGTRLTVV.

The chain carries TRBV20-1 and TRBJ2-5; D might be TRBD2 (5 bases). From germline, CDR1 is DFQATT and CDR2 SNEGSKA (reference sequence). This CDR3 is built from 14 residues. V gave up 4 bases and J gave up 0 bases, with 12 bases separating them. Here the CDR3 reads CSATMLANQETQYF. CDR3 nucleotide sequence: TGCAGTGCTACCATGTTAGCGAACCAAGAGACCCAGTACTTC.

The chain links TRBV20-1 to TRBJ2-5; the match to TRBD1 covers 7 bases. V lost 3 bases and J lost 0; bases outside the gene matches: 7. In germline, CDR1 is DFQATT, CDR2 SNEGSKA (reference sequence). CDR3 length equals 15 residues. The CDR3 sequence is CSASPDRPYQETQYF. The CDR3 DNA follows: TGCAGTGCTAGCCCGGACAGGCCTTACCAAGAGACCCAGTACTTC.

The V and J genes are TRBV5-6 and TRBJ1-6; 7 bases match TRBD1. The length of the CDR3 is 16 residues. V gave up 3 bases and J gave up 3 bases; unmatched junction bases: 6. Germline V lookup: CDR1 SGHDT, CDR2 YYEEEE. For the CDR3, the DNA is TGTGCCAGCAGCTCTCAAGGGGACAGCTATAATTCACCCCTCCACTTT. It codes for CASSSQGDSYNSPLHF.

The sample holds many counts of this clonotype. The chain employs TRBV4-1 and TRBJ1-1, with D possibly matching TRBD1 (5 bases). Germline CDR1 is MGHRA and CDR2 is YSYEKL. V lost 0 bases to trimming and J lost 4 bases, with 9 bases between them. The CDR3 has 14 residues. The CDR3 loop reads CASSQEWGGTEAFF. The CDR3 DNA is TGCGCCAGCAGCCAAGAATGGGGGGGCACTGAAGCTTTCTTT.

The genes are TRBV7-9 and TRBJ2-7, with 11 bases identical to TRBD1. The CDR3 is 14 residues long. V was pared by 8 bases and J by 5 bases, with 8 bases of the junction left unmatched. Germline values: CDR1 SEHNR, CDR2 FQNEAQ (reference sequence). The CDR3 nucleotides are TGTGCCAGCGCGAGGGGGACAGGGGGGAACGAGCAGTACTTC. It translates to CASARGTGGNEQYF.

The rearrangement joins TRBV28 to TRBJ1-4; D is unclear. CDR3 size: 16 residues. Germline V gene sequence: CDR1 MDHEN, CDR2 SYDVKM. V dropped 2 bases and J dropped 8 bases, with 18 bases sitting between them. DNA of the CDR3: TGTGCCAGCAGTTTAGGAGGATCGGGGAGTGGCGAAAAACTGTTTTTT. Its translation is CASSLGGSGSGEKLFF.

This clonotype was seen at least ten times. The chain couples TRBV5-8 to TRBJ1-2; weak D call: TRBD1 (6 bases). Germline CDR1 reads SGHTS; CDR2 reads YDEGEE. Trimming left V 3 bases short and J 1 base short, with 13 bases between. The CDR3 totals 15 residues. CDR3: CASSYWDTRNYGYTF. The CDR3, as DNA: TGTGCCAGCAGCTACTGGGACACCCGTAACTATGGCTACACCTTC.

The chain is built from TRBV7-6 and TRBJ2-2; D gene ambiguous. Germline loops: CDR1 SGHVS, CDR2 FNYEAQ. This CDR3 has 17 amino acids. Deletions cut 3 bases from V and 7 bases from J, with 21 bases between. In DNA, the CDR3 is TGTGCCAGCAGCTTGGGCCATGTCGGGTCGACCGGCGGGGAGCTGTTTTTT. Translation gives CASSLGHVGSTGGELFF.

This clonotype has at least ten counts. The V gene is TRBV15, the J gene TRBJ1-5; TRBD1 matches 7 bases. Germline CDR1 reads LNHNV; CDR2 reads YYDKDF (reference sequence). This CDR3 comprises 13 residues. Trimming removed 9 bases from V and 2 bases from J; junction bases left unmatched: 4. This CDR3 is CATQQGGNQPQHF. The CDR3 nucleotides are TGTGCCACTCAGCAGGGGGGCAATCAGCCCCAGCATTTT.

The chain couples TRBV20-1 to TRBJ1-1, with 11 bases fitting TRBD1. Looked up from germline, CDR1 is DFQATT and CDR2 is SNEGSKA (reference sequence). This CDR3 has 15 residues. V lost 7 bases, J lost 0 bases, and 7 bases stayed unmatched. CDR3 region: CSVRGQGVMNTEAFF. The DNA for the CDR3 is TGCAGTGTTAGGGGACAGGGGGTCATGAACACTGAAGCTTTCTTT.

This clonotype was detected many times. J is TRBJ2-1 and V is TRBV4-1; no reliable D call. Germline-derived CDR1 and CDR2 are MGHRA and YSYEKL. This CDR3 contains 15 residues. V lost 0 bases and J 4 bases, leaving 10 bases between the germline ends. The CDR3 coding sequence is TGCGCCAGCAGCCAAGATATTCAACCTTACAATGAGCAGTTCTTC. Its translation is CASSQDIQPYNEQFF.

The V call is TRBV12-5, the J call TRBJ1-2, with 10 bases fitting TRBD1. Germline loops: CDR1 LGHNT, CDR2 FRNRAP. J was trimmed by 4 bases and V by 10 bases; bases with no gene match: 6. The CDR3 contains 13 residues. CDR3 nucleotides: TGTGCTACGACAGGGGGCTCTCTCTATGGCTACACCTTC. Protein: CATTGGSLYGYTF.

The rearrangement links TRBV2 to TRBJ1-2; D possibly corresponds to TRBD1 (6 bases). The CDR3 totals 13 residues. Deletions cut 7 bases from V and 6 bases from J, with 15 bases between. Germline CDR1 is SNHLY and CDR2 is FYNNEI. In DNA form, the CDR3 reads TGTGCCAGCACCGAAACAGGGAGGGATGGCTACACCTTC. This encodes CASTETGRDGYTF.

The chain couples TRBV6-5 to TRBJ2-7; D is undetermined. V was clipped by 6 bases and J by 6 bases, with 9 bases between them. The germline CDR1 and CDR2 sequences are MNHEY and SVGAGI. The CDR3 contains 11 residues. The CDR3 reads CASSVSGEQYF. The CDR3 DNA reads as TGTGCCAGCAGCGTGTCGGGCGAGCAGTACTTC.

The V and J genes are TRBV7-3 and TRBJ2-7; D possibly matches TRBD1 or TRBD2 (5 bases each). CDR1 SGHTA and CDR2 FQGTGA come from the germline V gene. The CDR3 is 15 amino acids. Deletions cut 5 bases from V and 7 bases from J, with 21 bases between. In DNA, the CDR3 is TGTGCCAGCAGCGACCATCCGGGACGCGGCGATGAGCAGTACTTC. Its translation is CASSDHPGRGDEQYF.

This sequence joins TRBV7-2 and TRBJ1-6; 9 nucleotides align to TRBD1. V shed 4 bases, J shed 8 bases, and the junction held 6 bases outside the gene matches. The CDR3 contains 15 residues. CDR1 and CDR2 (germline): SGHTA, FQGNSA. The CDR3, as DNA: TGTGCCAGCAGCTATACAGGGGGCGAGTATTCACCCCTCCACTTT. It specifies CASSYTGGEYSPLHF.

The chain has TRBV19 and TRBJ2-1; D is perhaps TRBD1 or TRBD2 (5 bases each). Deletions cut 10 bases from V and 8 bases from J, with 21 bases between. Germline V gene sequence: CDR1 LNHDA, CDR2 SQIVND (reference sequence). The CDR3 has 14 residues. CDR3 coding DNA: TGTGCCACCAACAGCCTAGCTCGGGACCATGAGCAGTTCTTC. It encodes CATNSLARDHEQFF.